Listed below are T cell receptor beta chains from one sample, sequenced in a study of control samples from healthy donors and cancer patients. Sequencing used immunoSEQ multiplex PCR; TCRdb keeps in-frame clones, though not all of them. Here the sample spans more than 95,000 clones, about four fifths being singletons. The sample comprised blood. These receptors all stem from a woman aged 45-59 years in good health. The CDR3 runs from the conserved cysteine through the conserved F or W. Fields, in order: clone size, J gene, V gene, D gene, CDR3 DNA, CDR3 protein. The D gene is left open where the match is weak. Only part of the rows carry a size: once, few, many, or a class if the clone is expanded.

clone size: -; J gene: TRBJ2-7; V gene: TRBV6-5; D gene: TRBD1; CDR3 DNA: TGTGCCAGCAGGCGGACAGGGTCCTACGAGCAGTACTTC; CDR3 protein: CASRRTGSYEQYF
clone size: -; J gene: TRBJ1-6; V gene: TRBV14; D gene: -; CDR3 DNA: TGTGCCAGCAGCCAAAACCGGGACGCCGGACCCCTCCACTTT; CDR3 protein: CASSQNRDAGPLHF
clone size: once; J gene: TRBJ2-1; V gene: TRBV12-3/TRBV12-4; D gene: -; CDR3 DNA: TGTGCCAGCAGCAGGGGACCCGAGGAGTTCTTC; CDR3 protein: CASSRGPEEFF
clone size: -; J gene: TRBJ2-2; V gene: TRBV27; D gene: -; CDR3 DNA: TGTGCCAGCACCGAACCGGGTAGGGCCGGGGAGCTGTTTTTT; CDR3 protein: CASTEPGRAGELFF
clone size: few; J gene: TRBJ2-1; V gene: TRBV5-1; D gene: -; CDR3 DNA: TGCGCCAGCAGCTTGGGGTCTGGCAATGAGCAGTTCTTC; CDR3 protein: CASSLGSGNEQFF
clone size: -; J gene: TRBJ1-5; V gene: TRBV6-2/TRBV6-3; D gene: -; CDR3 DNA: TGTGCCAGCAGTTACGGAGCAGGGAGAAGCAATCAGCCCCAGCATTTT; CDR3 protein: CASSYGAGRSNQPQHF
clone size: -; J gene: TRBJ2-7; V gene: TRBV5-8; D gene: TRBD2; CDR3 DNA: TGTGCCAGCAGCTATAGGACTAGCGGGATCAGCTACGAGCAGTACTTC; CDR3 protein: CASSYRTSGISYEQYF
clone size: -; J gene: TRBJ2-7; V gene: TRBV14; D gene: TRBD2; CDR3 DNA: TGTGCCAGCAGCGCGAGTCTAGCGGGAGGGTCCCAGCAGTACTTC; CDR3 protein: CASSASLAGGSQQYF
clone size: -; J gene: TRBJ1-3; V gene: TRBV7-8; D gene: TRBD1; CDR3 DNA: TGTGCCAGCAGCTCCGGACAGGGCTCTGGAAACACCATATATTTT; CDR3 protein: CASSSGQGSGNTIYF
clone size: -; J gene: TRBJ1-4; V gene: TRBV5-1; D gene: TRBD1; CDR3 DNA: TGCGCCAGCAGCCAGGGACAGGGGGCAACTAATGAAAAACTGTTTTTT; CDR3 protein: CASSQGQGATNEKLFF
clone size: -; J gene: TRBJ2-2; V gene: TRBV19; D gene: -; CDR3 DNA: TGTGCCAGTAGTAACTTGGTCCCCGGGGAGCTGTTTTTT; CDR3 protein: CASSNLVPGELFF
clone size: -; J gene: TRBJ1-2; V gene: TRBV11-2; D gene: -; CDR3 DNA: TGTGCCAGCAGCACGTCGAATCCGGGGTCCTATGGCTACACCTTC; CDR3 protein: CASSTSNPGSYGYTF
clone size: -; J gene: TRBJ2-1; V gene: TRBV28; D gene: -; CDR3 DNA: TGTGCCAGCTCGAGAGGGAATGAGCAGTTCTTC; CDR3 protein: CASSRGNEQFF